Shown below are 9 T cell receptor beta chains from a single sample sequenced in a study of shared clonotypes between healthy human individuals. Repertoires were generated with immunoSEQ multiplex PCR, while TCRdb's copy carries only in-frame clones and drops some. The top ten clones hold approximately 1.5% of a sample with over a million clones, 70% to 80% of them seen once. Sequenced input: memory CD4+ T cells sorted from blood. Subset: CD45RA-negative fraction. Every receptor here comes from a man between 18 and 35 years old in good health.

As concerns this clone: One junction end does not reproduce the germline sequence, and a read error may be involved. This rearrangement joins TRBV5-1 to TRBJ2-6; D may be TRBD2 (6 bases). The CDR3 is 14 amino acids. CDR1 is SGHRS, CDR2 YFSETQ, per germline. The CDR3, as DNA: TGCGCCAGCAGCCCCCCTTGGGGGGACAACGTCCTGACTTTC. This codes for CASSPPWGDNVLTF.

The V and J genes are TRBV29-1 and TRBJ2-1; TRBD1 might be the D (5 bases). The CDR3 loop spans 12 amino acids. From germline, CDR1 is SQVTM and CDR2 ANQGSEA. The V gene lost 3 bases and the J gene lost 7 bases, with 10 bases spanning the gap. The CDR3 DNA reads TGCAGCGTTGACAGGGTGGGTAATGAGCAGTTCTTC. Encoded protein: CSVDRVGNEQFF.

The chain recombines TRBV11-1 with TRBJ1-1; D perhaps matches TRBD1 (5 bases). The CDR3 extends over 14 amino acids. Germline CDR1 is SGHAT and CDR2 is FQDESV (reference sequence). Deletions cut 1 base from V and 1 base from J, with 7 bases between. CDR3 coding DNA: TGTGCCAGCAGCTTAGTAGGGACGAACACTGAAGCTTTCTTT. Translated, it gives CASSLVGTNTEAFF.

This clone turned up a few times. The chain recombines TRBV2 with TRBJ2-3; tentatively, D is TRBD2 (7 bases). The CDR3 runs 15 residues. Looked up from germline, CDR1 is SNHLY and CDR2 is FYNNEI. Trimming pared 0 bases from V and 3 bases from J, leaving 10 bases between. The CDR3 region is CASSEARGGTDTQYF. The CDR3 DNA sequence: TGTGCCAGCAGTGAAGCTAGGGGGGGTACAGATACGCAGTATTTT.

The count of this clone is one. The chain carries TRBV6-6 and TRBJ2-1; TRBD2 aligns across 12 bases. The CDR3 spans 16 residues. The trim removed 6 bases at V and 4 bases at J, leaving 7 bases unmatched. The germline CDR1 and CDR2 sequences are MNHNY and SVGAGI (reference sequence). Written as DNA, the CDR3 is TGTGCCAGCAGCCGACTAGCGGGGGCCCTATACAATGAGCAGTTCTTC. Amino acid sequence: CASSRLAGALYNEQFF.

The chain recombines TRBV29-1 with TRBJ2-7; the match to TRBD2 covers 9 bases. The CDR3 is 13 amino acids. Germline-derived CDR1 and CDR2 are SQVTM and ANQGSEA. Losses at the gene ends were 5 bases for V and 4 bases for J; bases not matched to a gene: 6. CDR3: CSVQGTSTYEQYF. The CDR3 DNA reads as TGCAGCGTTCAAGGGACTAGCACGTACGAGCAGTACTTC.

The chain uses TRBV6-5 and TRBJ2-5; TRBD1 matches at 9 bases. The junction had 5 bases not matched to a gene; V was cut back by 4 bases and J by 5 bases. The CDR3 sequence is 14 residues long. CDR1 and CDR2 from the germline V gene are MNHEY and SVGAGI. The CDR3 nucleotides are TGTGCCAGCAGTTTAGGACAGGGGAGGGAGACCCAGTACTTC. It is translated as CASSLGQGRETQYF.

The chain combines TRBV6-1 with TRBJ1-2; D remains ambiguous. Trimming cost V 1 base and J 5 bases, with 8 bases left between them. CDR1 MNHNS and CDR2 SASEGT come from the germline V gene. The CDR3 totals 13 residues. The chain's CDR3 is CASSEGTVYGYTF. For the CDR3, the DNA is TGTGCCAGCAGTGAAGGGACCGTTTATGGCTACACCTTC.

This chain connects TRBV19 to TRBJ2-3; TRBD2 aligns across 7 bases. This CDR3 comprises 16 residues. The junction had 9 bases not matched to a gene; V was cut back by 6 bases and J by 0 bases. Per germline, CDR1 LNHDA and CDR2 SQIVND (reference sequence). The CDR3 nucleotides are TGTGCCAGTAGCCAAAGAGCGGGGATAAGCACAGATACGCAGTATTTT. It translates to CASSQRAGISTDTQYF.